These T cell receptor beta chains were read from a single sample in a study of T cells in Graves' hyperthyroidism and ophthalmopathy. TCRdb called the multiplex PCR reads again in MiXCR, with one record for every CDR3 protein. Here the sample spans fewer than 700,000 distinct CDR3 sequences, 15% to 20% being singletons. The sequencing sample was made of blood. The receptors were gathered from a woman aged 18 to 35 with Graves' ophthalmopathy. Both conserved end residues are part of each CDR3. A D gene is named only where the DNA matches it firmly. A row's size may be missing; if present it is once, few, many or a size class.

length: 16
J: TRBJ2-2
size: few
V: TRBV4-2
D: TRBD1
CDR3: CASSQAGGLNTGELFF
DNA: TGTGCCAGCAGCCAAGCAGGGGGCCTGAACACCGGGGAGCTGTTTTTT

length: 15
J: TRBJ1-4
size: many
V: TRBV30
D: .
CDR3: CAWSPSELVNEKLFF
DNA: TGTGCCTGGAGTCCGTCGGAGCTCGTAAATGAAAAACTGTTTTTT

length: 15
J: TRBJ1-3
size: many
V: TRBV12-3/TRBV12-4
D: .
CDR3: CASSLRDSSGNTIYF
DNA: TGTGCCAGCAGTTTACGAGACAGCTCTGGAAACACCATATATTTT

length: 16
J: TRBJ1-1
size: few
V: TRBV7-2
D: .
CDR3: CASSLEGQKYNTEAFF
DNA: TGTGCCAGCAGCTTAGAGGGACAAAAGTATAACACTGAAGCTTTCTTT

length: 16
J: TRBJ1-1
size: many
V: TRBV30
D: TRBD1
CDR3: CAWSDRQGPSYTEAFF
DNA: TGTGCCTGGAGCGATAGACAGGGCCCCTCGTACACTGAAGCTTTCTTT

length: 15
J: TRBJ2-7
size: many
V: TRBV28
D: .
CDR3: CASSLSAAGRYEQYF
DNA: TGTGCCAGCAGTTTAAGTGCGGCGGGACGCTACGAGCAGTACTTC

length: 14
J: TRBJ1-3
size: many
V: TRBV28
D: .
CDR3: CASSFLVSGNTIYF
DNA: TGTGCCAGCAGTTTCCTGGTCTCTGGAAACACCATATATTTT

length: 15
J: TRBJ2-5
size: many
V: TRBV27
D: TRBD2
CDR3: CASRKLAGGVETQYF
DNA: TGTGCCAGCAGGAAACTAGCGGGAGGGGTGGAGACCCAGTACTTC

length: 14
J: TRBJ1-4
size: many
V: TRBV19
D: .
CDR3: CASSAGTQNEKLFF
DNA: TGTGCCAGTAGTGCCGGGACACAGAATGAAAAACTGTTTTTT

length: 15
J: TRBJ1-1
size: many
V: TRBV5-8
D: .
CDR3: CASSLDLNMNTEAFF
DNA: TGTGCCAGCAGCTTGGATCTGAACATGAACACTGAAGCTTTCTTT

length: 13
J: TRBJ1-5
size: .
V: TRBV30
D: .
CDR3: CAWSEGERQPQHF
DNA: TGTGCCTGGAGTGAGGGGGAAAGACAGCCCCAGCATTTT

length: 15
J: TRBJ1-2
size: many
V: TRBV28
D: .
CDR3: CASSLHHVVNYGYTF
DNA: TGTGCCAGCAGTTTACACCATGTCGTTAACTATGGCTACACCTTC

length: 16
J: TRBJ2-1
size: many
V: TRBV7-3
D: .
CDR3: CASSLGTLSPYNEQFF
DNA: TGTGCCAGCAGCCTCGGGACTCTTAGTCCCTACAATGAGCAGTTCTTC

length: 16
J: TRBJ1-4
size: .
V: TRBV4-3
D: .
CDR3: CASSQEGGTLLGKLFF
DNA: TGCGCCAGCAGCCAAGAGGGTGGGACCTTGCTTGGAAAACTGTTTTTT

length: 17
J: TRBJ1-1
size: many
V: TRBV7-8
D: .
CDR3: CASSSNVLGHMNTEAFF
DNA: TGTGCCAGCAGCTCCAACGTTTTAGGACACATGAACACTGAAGCTTTCTTT

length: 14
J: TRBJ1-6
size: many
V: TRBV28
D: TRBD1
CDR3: CASSLRGPNSPLHF
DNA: TGTGCCAGCAGTTTAAGGGGGCCCAATTCACCCCTCCACTTT

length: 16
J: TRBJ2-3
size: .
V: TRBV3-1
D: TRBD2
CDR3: CASSPRSGSGGDTQYF
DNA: TGTGCCAGCAGCCCCAGGAGCGGGAGCGGTGGAGATACGCAGTATTTT

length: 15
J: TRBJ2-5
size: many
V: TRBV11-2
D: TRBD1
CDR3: CASSPAQGALETQYF
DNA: TGTGCCAGCAGCCCCGCGCAGGGGGCCTTGGAGACCCAGTACTTC

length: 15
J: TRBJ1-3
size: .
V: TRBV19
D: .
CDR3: CASSTGRRLGNTIYF
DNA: TGTGCCAGTAGTACCGGACGGCGACTCGGAAACACCATATATTTT

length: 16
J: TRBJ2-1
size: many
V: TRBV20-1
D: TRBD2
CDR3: CSARPSGSGGGNEQFF
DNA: TGCAGTGCTCGGCCCTCGGGGAGCGGGGGTGGGAATGAGCAGTTCTTC

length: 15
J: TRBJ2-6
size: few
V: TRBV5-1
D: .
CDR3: CASSLEVSGANVLTF
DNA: TGCGCCAGCAGCTTGGAAGTATCTGGGGCCAACGTCCTGACTTTC

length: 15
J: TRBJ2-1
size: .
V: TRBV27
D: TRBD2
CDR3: CASSLLLAALNEQFF
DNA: TGTGCCAGCAGTCTTTTGCTAGCGGCGCTCAATGAGCAGTTCTTC

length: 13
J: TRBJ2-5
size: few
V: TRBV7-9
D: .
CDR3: CAGSSGLAETQYF
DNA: TGTGCCGGAAGTTCAGGGCTTGCGGAGACCCAGTACTTC

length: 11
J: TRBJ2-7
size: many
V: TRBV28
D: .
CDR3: CASRGVAEQYF
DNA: TGTGCCAGCAGGGGAGTCGCCGAGCAGTACTTC

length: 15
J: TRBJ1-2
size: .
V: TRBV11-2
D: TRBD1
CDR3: CASSPLDRGGYGYTF
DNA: TGTGCCAGCAGCCCACTCGACAGGGGCGGTTATGGCTACACCTTC

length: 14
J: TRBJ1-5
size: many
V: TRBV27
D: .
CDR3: CASSLGQEGQPQHF
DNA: TGTGCCAGCAGTTTAGGCCAGGAGGGTCAGCCCCAGCATTTT